The 21 T cell receptor beta chains listed next were all sequenced from one sample in a study of cytomegalovirus exposure and HLA in healthy donors. PCR employed 60 Vbeta and 13 Jbeta primers. Produced via immunoSEQ multiplex PCR; TCRdb's table is partial and in-frame only. The table has roughly 130,000 clones, 70% to 80% seen once. Sequenced sample: PBMCs. Every receptor here comes from a female donor in good health and CMV-seronegative.

The chain is built from TRBV7-2 and TRBJ2-5; a possible D gene is TRBD1 (7 bases). Per the germline V gene, CDR1 is SGHTA and CDR2 is FQGNSA. V was clipped by 9 bases and J by 5 bases, with 16 bases between them. This CDR3 has 13 residues. CDR3 residues: CASRAPGGETQYF. The CDR3, as DNA: TGTGCCAGTCGAGCACCAGGGGGGGAGACCCAGTACTTC. The variable domain in full, completed from reference TRBV7-2 and TRBJ2-5, reads GAGVSQSPSNKVTEKGKDVELRCDPISGHTALYWYRQSLGQGLEFLIYFQGNSAPDKSGLPSDRFSAERTGGSVSTLTIQRTQQEDSAVYLCASRAPGGETQYFGPGTRLLVL.

The rearrangement links TRBV10-3 to TRBJ1-5, with D perhaps matching TRBD1 (5 bases). Germline CDR1 and CDR2: ENHRY and SYGVKD. The CDR3 is 14 amino acids. V was trimmed by 5 bases and J by 0 bases, leaving 8 bases between them. The CDR3: CAISSGGSNQPQHF. The CDR3 bases are TGTGCCATCAGTTCCGGGGGTAGCAATCAGCCCCAGCATTTT.

The chain combines TRBV6-5 with TRBJ2-7; 7 nucleotides align to TRBD1. Germline V gives CDR1 MNHEY, CDR2 SVGAGI. The CDR3 has 16 amino acids. Trimming removed 2 bases from V and 1 base from J; junction bases left unmatched: 8. CDR3: CASSYQGVLSSYEQYF. CDR3 DNA: TGTGCCAGCAGTTACCAGGGGGTTCTGTCGTCCTACGAGCAGTACTTC.

This clone was found once. The chain uses TRBV7-2 and TRBJ2-2; maybe TRBD1 (5 bases). With 2 bases removed from V and 2 bases from J, the gap between germline ends came to 9 bases. Germline CDR1 is SGHTA and CDR2 is FQGNSA. The CDR3 contains 15 residues. CDR3 nucleotide sequence: TGTGCCAGCAGCTTATCAGGGTTCAACACCGGGGAGCTGTTTTTT. Translation: CASSLSGFNTGELFF.

Concerning this clone itself: Other DNA sequences of this sample code for an identical CDR3. This sequence joins TRBV11-3 and TRBJ1-1, with D possibly matching TRBD1 (5 bases). Trimming shortened V by 4 bases and J by 2 bases, and 11 bases separated the two germline ends. The CDR3 is made up of 14 amino acids. The germline gives CDR1 SGHNT, CDR2 YENEEA. CDR3 loop: CASSSGGLNTEAFF. In DNA form, the CDR3 reads TGTGCCAGCAGCTCTGGGGGACTAAACACTGAAGCTTTCTTT.

This clone was counted between two and nine times. The chain joins TRBV29-1 to TRBJ1-1; the D is unclear. The CDR3 is made up of 12 amino acids. Trimming took off 5 bases at V and 3 bases at J, with 10 bases between the two ends. The germline V gene has CDR1 SQVTM and CDR2 ANQGSEA. CDR3 in amino acids: CSVQAGYTEAFF. The CDR3 nucleotides read TGCAGCGTTCAAGCAGGATACACTGAAGCTTTCTTT.

The V gene is TRBV10-3, the J gene TRBJ2-7; 8 bases agree with TRBD1. This CDR3 is built from 14 residues. CDR1 and CDR2 (germline): ENHRY, SYGVKD. The J segment lost 1 base and the V segment lost 3 bases, leaving 2 bases of the junction unmatched. The CDR3, as DNA: TGTGCCATCAGTGACACAGGGGGATCCTACGAGCAGTACTTC. Encoded protein: CAISDTGGSYEQYF.

The chain carries TRBV4-1 and TRBJ2-7, with 11 bases that match TRBD2. V gave up 2 bases and J gave up 6 bases; unmatched junction bases: 12. The germline CDR1 and CDR2 sequences are MGHRA and YSYEKL. CDR3 length: 17 amino acids. The CDR3 sequence: CASSQNPGLAGGREQYF. The DNA of the CDR3 is TGCGCCAGCAGCCAAAACCCCGGCCTAGCGGGGGGACGCGAGCAGTACTTC.

The chain recombines TRBV27 with TRBJ1-2, with 8 bases lining up with TRBD1. Germline CDR1 is MNHEY and CDR2 is SMNVEV (reference sequence). This CDR3 spans 14 amino acids. Unmatched junction bases numbered 5, after V lost 4 bases and J lost 4 bases. CDR3 DNA sequence: TGTGCCAGCAGTTCAGGGGGCTGGGGCTATGGCTACACCTTC. Translation gives CASSSGGWGYGYTF.

This chain connects TRBV5-4 to TRBJ1-6, with D maybe TRBD1 (6 bases). Per germline, CDR1 SGHNT and CDR2 YYREEE (reference sequence). Trimming left V 0 bases short and J 6 bases short, with 10 bases between. The CDR3 has 15 residues. The CDR3 sequence is CASSLEGQFNSPLHF. The CDR3 nucleotides read TGTGCCAGCAGCTTGGAGGGACAATTTAATTCACCCCTCCACTTT.

The chain is built from TRBV7-2 and TRBJ2-5; TRBD2 matches at 9 bases. Unmatched junction bases numbered 15, after V lost 6 bases and J lost 7 bases. The germline gives CDR1 SGHTA, CDR2 FQGNSA. The CDR3 has 16 amino acids. CDR3 nucleotides: TGTGCCAGCAGTCCCCTGAGGACTAGCGAGCTGGGGACCCAGTACTTC. Its translation is CASSPLRTSELGTQYF.

The chain combines TRBV5-1 with TRBJ2-2; the D gene is possibly TRBD2 (6 bases). Germline CDR1 reads SGHRS; CDR2 reads YFSETQ. V lost 0 bases and J 4 bases, leaving 10 bases between the germline ends. CDR3 length equals 15 residues. The CDR3 region is CASSLVGGTTGELFF. The CDR3 DNA is TGCGCCAGCAGCTTGGTCGGGGGTACCACCGGGGAGCTGTTTTTT.

This chain uses TRBV28 with TRBJ2-7, with D possibly TRBD2 on 6 matching bases. Trimming took off 5 bases at V and 7 bases at J, with 15 bases between the two ends. Germline V gene sequence: CDR1 MDHEN, CDR2 SYDVKM. The CDR3 totals 13 residues. The DNA for the CDR3 is TGTGCCAGCAGTGGTGGACCTGGGAGGGAGCAGTACTTC. It yields the protein CASSGGPGREQYF.

The rearrangement links TRBV6-1 to TRBJ1-3, with D perhaps matching TRBD1 (5 bases). The germline gives CDR1 MNHNS, CDR2 SASEGT. The length of the CDR3 is 15 residues. The V end was cut by 1 base, the J end by 4 bases, with 11 bases between. CDR3 bases: TGTGCCAGCAGTGAAGTTCAGGGCCTAGGAAACACCATATATTTT. Translating gives CASSEVQGLGNTIYF.

This clone came up many times. The chain combines TRBV11-2 with TRBJ1-2; perhaps TRBD1 as D (6 bases). The germline V gene has CDR1 SGHAT and CDR2 FQNNGV. The CDR3 has 13 amino acids. V lost 6 bases and J 3 bases, leaving 11 bases between the germline ends. DNA for the CDR3: TGTGCCAGCAGTTCGGACAGCTACTATGGCTACACCTTC. As protein: CASSSDSYYGYTF.

This clone was seen only once. This chain uses TRBV5-6 with TRBJ1-3; D unresolved. CDR1 is SGHDT, CDR2 YYEEEE, per germline. The CDR3 has 15 amino acids. Trimming cost V 0 bases and J 1 base, with 8 bases left between them. The CDR3 spells CASSLGLVSGNTIYF. The CDR3 region has the DNA TGTGCCAGCAGCTTGGGACTTGTATCTGGAAACACCATATATTTT.

The V gene is TRBV29-1, the J gene TRBJ2-3; 7 bases are shared with TRBD1. CDR1 is SQVTM and CDR2 is ANQGSEA in the germline V gene. This CDR3 is built from 13 residues. V shed 7 bases, J shed 0 bases, and the junction held 4 bases outside the gene matches. CDR3 sequence (DNA): TGCAGCGGGGGACAGCTTAGCACAGATACGCAGTATTTT. Its translation is CSGGQLSTDTQYF.

This chain joins TRBV7-3 and TRBJ2-1; perhaps TRBD1 as D (5 bases). Germline V gene sequence: CDR1 SGHTA, CDR2 FQGTGA. Trimming cost V 6 bases and J 4 bases, with 16 bases left between them. The length of the CDR3 is 15 residues. The CDR3 DNA sequence: TGTGCCAGCAGTCCATATGGGGCTAATTACAATGAGCAGTTCTTC. Amino acids: CASSPYGANYNEQFF.

The genes are TRBV5-1 and TRBJ2-3; D is unresolved. This CDR3 region has 14 residues. CDR1 and CDR2 (germline): SGHRS, YFSETQ. Trimming stripped 4 bases from V and 1 base from J, with 10 bases between. The CDR3 coding sequence is TGCGCCAGCAGCGTAATTGGGCGCACAGATACGCAGTATTTT. Amino acid sequence: CASSVIGRTDTQYF.

The chain links TRBV28 to TRBJ2-5; the D gene is possibly TRBD1 (6 bases). Deletions cut 3 bases from V and 0 bases from J, with 11 bases between. The CDR3 length is 15 residues. Per the germline V gene, CDR1 is MDHEN and CDR2 is SYDVKM. The CDR3 loop reads CASSLSRDNQETQYF. In nucleotides, the CDR3 is TGTGCCAGCAGTTTGAGCAGGGACAACCAAGAGACCCAGTACTTC.

The rearrangement joins TRBV10-3 to TRBJ2-5, with D unresolved. Per the germline V gene, CDR1 is ENHRY and CDR2 is SYGVKD. Trimming cost V 0 bases and J 2 bases, with 7 bases left between them. This CDR3 has 14 residues. Here the CDR3 reads CAISESTLQETQYF. The CDR3 DNA reads as TGTGCCATCAGTGAGTCGACTCTGCAAGAGACCCAGTACTTC.